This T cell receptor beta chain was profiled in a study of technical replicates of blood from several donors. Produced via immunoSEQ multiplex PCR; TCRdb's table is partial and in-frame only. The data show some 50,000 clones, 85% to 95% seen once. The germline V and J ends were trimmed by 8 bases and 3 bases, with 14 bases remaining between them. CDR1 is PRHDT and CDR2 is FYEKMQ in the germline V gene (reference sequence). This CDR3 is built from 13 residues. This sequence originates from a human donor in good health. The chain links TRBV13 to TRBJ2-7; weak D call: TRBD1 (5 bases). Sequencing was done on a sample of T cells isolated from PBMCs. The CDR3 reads CASRWQGDYEQYF. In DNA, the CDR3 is TGTGCCAGCCGTTGGCAGGGTGACTACGAGCAGTACTTC.